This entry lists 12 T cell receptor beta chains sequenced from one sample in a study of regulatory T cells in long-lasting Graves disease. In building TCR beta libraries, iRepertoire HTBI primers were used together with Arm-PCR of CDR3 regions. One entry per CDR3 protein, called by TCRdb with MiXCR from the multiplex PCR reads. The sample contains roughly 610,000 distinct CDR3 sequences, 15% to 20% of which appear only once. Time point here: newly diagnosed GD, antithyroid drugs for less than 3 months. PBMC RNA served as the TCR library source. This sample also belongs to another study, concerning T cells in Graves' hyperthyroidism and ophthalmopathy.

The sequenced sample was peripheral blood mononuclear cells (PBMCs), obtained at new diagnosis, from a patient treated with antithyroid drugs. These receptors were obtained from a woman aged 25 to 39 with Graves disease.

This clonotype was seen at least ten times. The CDR3 DNA sequence: TGTGCCAGCAGCCTCCCTCCAAGCTCCTACAATGAGCAGTTCTTC. It specifies CASSLPPSSYNEQFF. The chain carries TRBV28 and TRBJ2-1; the D is unclear. CDR3 length: 15 amino acids. Germline loops: CDR1 MDHEN, CDR2 SYDVKM. The germline V and J ends were trimmed by 6 bases and 0 bases, with 12 bases remaining between them.

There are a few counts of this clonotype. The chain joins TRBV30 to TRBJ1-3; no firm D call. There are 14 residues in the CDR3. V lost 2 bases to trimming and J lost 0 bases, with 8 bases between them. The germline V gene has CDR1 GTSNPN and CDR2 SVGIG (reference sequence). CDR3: CAWSPPSSGNTIYF. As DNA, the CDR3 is TGTGCCTGGAGTCCTCCTTCCTCTGGAAACACCATATATTTT.

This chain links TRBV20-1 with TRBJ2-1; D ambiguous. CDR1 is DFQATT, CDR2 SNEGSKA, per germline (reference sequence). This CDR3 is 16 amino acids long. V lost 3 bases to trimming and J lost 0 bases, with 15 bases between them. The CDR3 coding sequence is TGCAGTGCTAGGTACCCGACTTCCTCCTCCTACAATGAGCAGTTCTTC. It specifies CSARYPTSSSYNEQFF.

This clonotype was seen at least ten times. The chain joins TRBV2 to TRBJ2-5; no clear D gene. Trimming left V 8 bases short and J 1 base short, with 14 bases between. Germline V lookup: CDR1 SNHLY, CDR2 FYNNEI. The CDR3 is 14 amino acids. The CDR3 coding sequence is TGTGCCAGCCCCAGGCCGTTCTCCCAAGAGACCCAGTACTTC. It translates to CASPRPFSQETQYF.

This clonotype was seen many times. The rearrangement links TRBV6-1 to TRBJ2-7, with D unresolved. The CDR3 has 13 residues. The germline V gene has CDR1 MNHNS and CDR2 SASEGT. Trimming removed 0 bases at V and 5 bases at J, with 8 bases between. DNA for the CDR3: TGTGCCAGCAGTGAAGCGGGGTCCCACGAGCAGTACTTC. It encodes CASSEAGSHEQYF.

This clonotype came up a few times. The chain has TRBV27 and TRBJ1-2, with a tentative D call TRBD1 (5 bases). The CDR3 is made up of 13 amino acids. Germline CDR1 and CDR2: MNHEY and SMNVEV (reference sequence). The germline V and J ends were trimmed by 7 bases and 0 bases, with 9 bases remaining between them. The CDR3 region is CASKLGANYGYTF. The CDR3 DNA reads TGTGCCAGCAAACTAGGGGCTAACTATGGCTACACCTTC.

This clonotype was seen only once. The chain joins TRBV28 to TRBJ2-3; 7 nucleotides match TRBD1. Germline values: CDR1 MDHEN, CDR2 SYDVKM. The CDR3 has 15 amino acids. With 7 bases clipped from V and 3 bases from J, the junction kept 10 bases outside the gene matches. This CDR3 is CASTQSTGWTDTQYF. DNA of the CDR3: TGTGCCAGCACCCAATCGACAGGGTGGACAGATACGCAGTATTTT.

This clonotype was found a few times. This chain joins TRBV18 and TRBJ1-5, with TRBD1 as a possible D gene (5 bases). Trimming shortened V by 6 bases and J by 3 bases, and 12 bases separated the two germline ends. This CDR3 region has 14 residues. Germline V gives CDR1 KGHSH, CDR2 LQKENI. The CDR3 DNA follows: TGTGCCAGCTCCCAAGACGGGGCCAATCAGCCCCAGCATTTT. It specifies CASSQDGANQPQHF. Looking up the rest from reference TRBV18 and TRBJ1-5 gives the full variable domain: NAGVMQNPRHLVRRRGQEARLRCSPMKGHSHVYWYRQLPEEGLKFMVYLQKENIIDESGMPKERFSAEFPKEGPSILRIQQVVRGDSAAYFCASSQDGANQPQHFGDGTRLSIL.

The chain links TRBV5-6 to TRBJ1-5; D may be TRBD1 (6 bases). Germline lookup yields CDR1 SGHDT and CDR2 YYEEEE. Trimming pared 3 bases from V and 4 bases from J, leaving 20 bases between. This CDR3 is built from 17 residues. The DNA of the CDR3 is TGTGCCAGCAGCTCGTGGGGGCCGATCGGGGGTAATCAGCCCCAGCATTTT. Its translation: CASSSWGPIGGNQPQHF.

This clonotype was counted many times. CDR3 sequence (DNA): TGTGCCAGCAGCTTAGGGGACCCTGGGAACGTTGAAGCTTTCTTT. This gives the protein CASSLGDPGNVEAFF. This chain joins TRBV11-2 and TRBJ1-1; TRBD1 is a possible D gene (5 bases). The CDR3 is 15 amino acids. Germline CDR1 and CDR2: SGHAT and FQNNGV. V was pared by 1 base and J by 7 bases, with 16 bases between.

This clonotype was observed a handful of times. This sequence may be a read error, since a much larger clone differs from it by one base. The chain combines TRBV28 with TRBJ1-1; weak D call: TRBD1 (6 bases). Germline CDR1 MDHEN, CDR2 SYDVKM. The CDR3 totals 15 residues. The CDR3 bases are TGTGCCTGCAGGCCGGGTGCAGGGGCCAACACTGAAGCTTTCTTT. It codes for CACRPGAGANTEAFF.

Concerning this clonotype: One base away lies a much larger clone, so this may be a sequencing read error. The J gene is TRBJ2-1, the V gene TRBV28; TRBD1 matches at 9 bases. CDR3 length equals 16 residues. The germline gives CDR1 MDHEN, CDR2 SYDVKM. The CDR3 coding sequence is TGTGTCAGCAGTAAGGACAGGGGCGGGTGGTACAATGAGCAGTTCTTC. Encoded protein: CVSSKDRGGWYNEQFF.